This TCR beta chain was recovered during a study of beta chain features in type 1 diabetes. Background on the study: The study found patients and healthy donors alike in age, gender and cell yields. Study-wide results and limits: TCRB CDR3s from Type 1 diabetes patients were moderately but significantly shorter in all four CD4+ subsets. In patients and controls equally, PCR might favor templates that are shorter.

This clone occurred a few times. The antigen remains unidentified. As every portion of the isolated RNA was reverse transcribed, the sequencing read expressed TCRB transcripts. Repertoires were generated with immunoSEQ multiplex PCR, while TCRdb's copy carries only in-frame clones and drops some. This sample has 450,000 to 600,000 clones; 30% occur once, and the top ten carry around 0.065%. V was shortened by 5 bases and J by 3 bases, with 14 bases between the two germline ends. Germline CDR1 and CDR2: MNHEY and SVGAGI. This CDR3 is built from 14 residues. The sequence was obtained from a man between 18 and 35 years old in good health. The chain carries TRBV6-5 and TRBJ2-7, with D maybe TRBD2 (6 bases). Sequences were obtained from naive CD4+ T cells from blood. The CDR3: CASSPGGGRYEQYF. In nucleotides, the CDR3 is TGTGCCAGCAGTCCCGGCGGAGGGCGCTACGAGCAGTACTTC.